Listed here are 15 T cell receptor beta chains from one sample, sequenced in a study of blood T cell repertoires in COVID-19. The protocol was immunoSEQ multiplex PCR, while the TCRdb copy is restricted to in-frame clones and leaves out a portion. The data hold more than 150,000 clones, with about three quarters observed a single time. Sequencing was performed on peripheral blood. The receptors stem from a woman in her 70s with acute or convalescent COVID-19.

The rearrangement joins TRBV13 to TRBJ2-4, with 12 nucleotides matching TRBD2. Trimming cost V 5 bases and J 1 base; bases outside gene matches: 12. The germline V gene encodes CDR1 PRHDT and CDR2 FYEKMQ (reference sequence). The CDR3 length is 19 residues. The chain's CDR3 is CASSPLTRLAGEAKNIQYF. In DNA, the CDR3 is TGTGCCAGCAGCCCTCTAACCCGACTAGCGGGAGAGGCCAAAAACATTCAGTACTTC.

CDR3 sequence (DNA): TGTGCCAGCAGCCTAGTCGCAGGGTCGGCCTACGAGCAGTACTTC. Translation gives CASSLVAGSAYEQYF. The V and J genes are TRBV5-5 and TRBJ2-7; D may be TRBD1 (5 bases). In germline, CDR1 is SGHKS, CDR2 YYEKEE (reference sequence). Trimming removed 4 bases at V and 2 bases at J, with 16 bases between. The CDR3 contains 15 residues.

This clone was seen just once. This chain uses TRBV4-1 with TRBJ2-1, with a tentative D call TRBD2 (7 bases). The germline V and J ends were trimmed by 5 bases and 2 bases, with 13 bases remaining between them. The length of the CDR3 is 15 residues. The germline CDR1 and CDR2 sequences are MGHRA and YSYEKL. The CDR3 sequence is CASSTRGLTYNEQFF. In DNA form, the CDR3 reads TGCGCCAGCAGCACGCGGGGGCTCACCTACAATGAGCAGTTCTTC.

This clone was seen more than once but under ten times. V and J are TRBV7-3 and TRBJ2-1, with TRBD1 matching over 9 bases. The V segment lost 1 base and the J segment 1 base; nucleotides outside the gene matches: 2. The germline CDR1 and CDR2 sequences are SGHTA and FQGTGA. The CDR3 runs 16 residues. The CDR3 loop is CASSLSGTGSYNEQFF. CDR3 sequence (DNA): TGTGCCAGCAGCTTAAGTGGGACAGGGTCCTACAATGAGCAGTTCTTC.

Only one count was recorded for this clone. The chain is built from TRBV5-1 and TRBJ2-5; no clear D gene. CDR3 length equals 13 residues. Germline V lookup: CDR1 SGHRS, CDR2 YFSETQ. V was shortened by 1 base and J by 2 bases, with 6 bases between the two germline ends. For the CDR3, the DNA is TGCGCCAGCAGCTTGTGGCAGCAAGAGACCCAGTACTTC. This codes for CASSLWQQETQYF.

In DNA form, the CDR3 reads TGTGCCAGCAGGAGGGGACCTGGGGGGTTGGAGACCCAGTACTTC. Amino acid sequence: CASRRGPGGLETQYF. V gene TRBV6-5 combines with J gene TRBJ2-5; TRBD2 is a possible D gene (6 bases). V was cut by 6 bases and J by 5 bases, with 19 bases left in between. The CDR3 is 15 residues long. CDR1 is MNHEY, CDR2 SVGAGI, per germline.

V usage is TRBV7-2 and J usage is TRBJ1-1; D perhaps matches TRBD1 (6 bases). CDR1 is SGHTA, CDR2 FQGNSA, per germline. V lost 5 bases to trimming and J lost 6 bases, with 25 bases between them. The CDR3 is made up of 17 amino acids. CDR3 sequence reads: CASSNTRTDGRWAEAFF. CDR3 bases: TGTGCCAGCAGCAACACCCGGACAGACGGCCGTTGGGCTGAAGCTTTCTTT.

This rearrangement joins TRBV10-3 to TRBJ1-3, with a possible D match to TRBD1 (5 bases). In germline, CDR1 is ENHRY, CDR2 SYGVKD. The CDR3 is 16 amino acids. V was cut by 6 bases and J by 2 bases, with 17 bases left in between. The CDR3 nucleotides are TGTGCCATCAGGGCCGGGACGGGGGGAGCTGGAAACACCATATATTTT. It encodes CAIRAGTGGAGNTIYF.

V usage is TRBV4-1 and J usage is TRBJ2-1; TRBD1 agrees at 7 bases. There are 14 residues in the CDR3. J gave up 12 bases and V 0 bases, and 8 bases lay outside the gene matches. In germline, CDR1 is MGHRA, CDR2 YSYEKL. The CDR3 is CASSQDETGSAQFF. The CDR3, as DNA: TGCGCCAGCAGCCAAGACGAGACAGGGTCGGCGCAGTTCTTC.

The chain has TRBV6-6 and TRBJ1-2; a weak D match, TRBD1 (5 bases). The germline V gene encodes CDR1 MNHNY and CDR2 SVGAGI (reference sequence). The CDR3 has 13 residues. Trimming pared 5 bases from V and 4 bases from J, leaving 11 bases between. CDR3 sequence: CASSPVQGYGYTF. The CDR3 coding sequence is TGTGCCAGCAGTCCCGTCCAGGGCTATGGCTACACCTTC.

The chain carries TRBV5-1 and TRBJ1-1; D ambiguous. Trimming took 0 bases from V and 9 from J, leaving 12 bases between them. The CDR3 has 13 residues. Germline V gives CDR1 SGHRS, CDR2 YFSETQ. CDR3 sequence (DNA): TGCGCCAGCAGCTTGGGGGGTGGAGGCAAAGCTTTCTTT. As protein: CASSLGGGGKAFF.

This clone was detected once. The chain's CDR3 is CASSSAGGGRTQYF. The CDR3 bases are TGTGCCAGTAGTTCCGCGGGAGGAGGTAGGACCCAGTACTTC. The genes are TRBV19 and TRBJ2-5; 8 bases align to TRBD2. Trimming took 5 bases from V and 7 from J; bases not matched to a gene: 9. Germline assignment: CDR1 LNHDA and CDR2 SQIVND (reference sequence). The CDR3 is 14 amino acids.

The CDR3 protein is CASSRDRYEAFF. Written as DNA, the CDR3 is TGTGCCAGCAGCCGCGACAGGTATGAAGCTTTCTTT. This chain links TRBV13 with TRBJ1-1; maybe TRBD1 (6 bases). The CDR3 has 12 residues. Germline V lookup: CDR1 PRHDT, CDR2 FYEKMQ (reference sequence). The V end was cut by 5 bases, the J end by 7 bases, with 11 bases between.

The CDR3 spells CASSLRSRDTGELFF. The CDR3 region has the DNA TGTGCCAGCAGCTTGCGAAGTCGGGACACCGGGGAGCTGTTTTTT. The chain is built from TRBV5-5 and TRBJ2-2; D unclear. V was shortened by 1 base and J by 3 bases, with 10 bases between the two germline ends. The CDR3 contains 15 residues. The germline V gene encodes CDR1 SGHKS and CDR2 YYEKEE (reference sequence).

Only one count was recorded for this clone. The chain is built from TRBV9 and TRBJ2-5; 9 bases line up with TRBD1. Germline lookup yields CDR1 SGDLS and CDR2 YYNGEE. CDR3 size: 13 residues. V shed 3 bases, J shed 5 bases, and the junction held 2 bases outside the gene matches. The CDR3: CASSDGQGETQYF. CDR3 in DNA: TGTGCCAGCAGCGACGGACAGGGGGAGACCCAGTACTTC.